Below are 23 T cell receptor beta chains sequenced from a single sample in a study of blood T cells in healthy people across ages. Sample-barcoded 5' priming and a J-beta primer mix drove a second PCR of about 6 to 12 cycles. TCRdb processed the 5' RACE reads anew with MiXCR; each CDR3 protein has one entry. The data contain roughly 1.9 million distinct CDR3 sequences, about two fifths of them singletons. Source material: blood. The receptor set was obtained from a human donor in good health.

V usage is TRBV10-3 and J usage is TRBJ1-1; weak D call: TRBD1 (6 bases). Trimming left V 7 bases short and J 6 bases short, with 12 bases between. Germline lookup yields CDR1 ENHRY and CDR2 SYGVKD. The CDR3 runs to 12 residues. The CDR3 nucleotides read TGTGCCATCACCCGAGGGGGACCTGAAGCTTTCTTT. This translates into CAITRGGPEAFF.

The DNA for the CDR3 is TGTGCCAGCAGTTTCAGGGTGGGCAAAAACATTCAGTACTTC. This encodes CASSFRVGKNIQYF. The chain carries TRBV6-5 and TRBJ2-4; D possibly corresponds to TRBD1 (5 bases). This CDR3 has 14 residues. The V end was cut by 4 bases, the J end by 3 bases, with 10 bases between. The germline V gene encodes CDR1 MNHEY and CDR2 SVGAGI.

V and J are TRBV7-3 and TRBJ2-1; D tentatively fits TRBD1 or TRBD2 (5 bases each). Germline V gene sequence: CDR1 SGHTA, CDR2 FQGTGA. V was shortened by 6 bases and J by 9 bases, with 18 bases between the two germline ends. The CDR3 contains 14 residues. CDR3: CASSAGTPGGEQFF. The CDR3 DNA reads as TGTGCCAGCAGTGCCGGGACCCCAGGAGGTGAGCAGTTCTTC.

The chain couples TRBV5-1 to TRBJ2-1; D possibly corresponds to TRBD1 (6 bases). Germline values: CDR1 SGHRS, CDR2 YFSETQ. V lost 1 base to trimming and J lost 7 bases, with 24 bases between them. The CDR3 totals 18 residues. CDR3 loop: CASSLLPRGRGMGNEQFF. The DNA for the CDR3 is TGCGCCAGCAGCTTGCTTCCAAGGGGCAGGGGTATGGGAAATGAGCAGTTCTTC.

This clonotype appeared a few times. The CDR3, as DNA: TGCAGTGCTAGAGGGGACAGGGAGAGACGTGGGCACACCTTC. Amino acids: CSARGDRERRGHTF. This rearrangement joins TRBV20-1 to TRBJ1-2, with 9 positions matching TRBD1. The trim removed 1 base at V and 12 bases at J, leaving 12 bases unmatched. Germline CDR1 and CDR2: DFQATT and SNEGSKA (reference sequence). The CDR3 is 14 residues long.

Regarding this clonotype: Sequence at one end of the junction differs from germline and may be a read error. This chain connects TRBV12-3 or TRBV12-4 to TRBJ2-1, with D unresolved. The CDR3 contains 16 residues. The CDR3 loop is CASTGPSGYSYNERFF. The CDR3 region has the DNA TGTGCCAGCACCGGACCCTCCGGGTACTCCTACAATGAGCGGTTCTTC.

The chain recombines TRBV12-3 or TRBV12-4 with TRBJ2-2; 8 bases match TRBD1. V lost 5 bases and J lost 5; bases outside the gene matches: 7. The CDR3 contains 15 residues. The CDR3 loop reads CASSHRTGRTGELFF. For the CDR3, the DNA is TGTGCCAGCAGTCATAGGACAGGGCGGACCGGGGAGCTGTTTTTT.

This chain connects TRBV12-3 or TRBV12-4 to TRBJ2-1; 8 bases agree with TRBD1. V trimming: 7 bases; J trimming: 2 bases; junction bases outside the gene matches: 13. The CDR3 contains 17 residues. The CDR3 sequence is CASTRTGTVHPYNEQFF. The CDR3 bases are TGTGCCAGCACCAGGACAGGGACCGTACACCCCTACAATGAGCAGTTCTTC.

The chain couples TRBV11-3 to TRBJ2-4, with a weak D call TRBD1 (6 bases). The CDR3 consists of 16 residues. CDR1 and CDR2 from the germline V gene are SGHNT and YENEEA. V lost 0 bases to trimming and J lost 3 bases, with 12 bases between them. CDR3 residues: CASSLEGQANKNIQYF. CDR3 DNA sequence: TGTGCCAGCAGCTTAGAGGGACAAGCTAACAAAAACATTCAGTACTTC.

This clonotype occurred a few times. V usage is TRBV4-1 and J usage is TRBJ2-3; D remains unclear. This CDR3 spans 17 amino acids. From germline, CDR1 is MGHRA and CDR2 YSYEKL. Trimming removed 3 bases from V and 0 bases from J, with 16 bases in between. The CDR3 region is CASSQKVGGGSTDTQYF. The CDR3 DNA is TGCGCCAGCAGCCAGAAAGTCGGCGGTGGAAGCACAGATACGCAGTATTTT.

The rearrangement uses TRBV28 and TRBJ2-6; 12 nucleotides agree with TRBD1. The CDR3 covers 16 residues. V shed 5 bases and J 7 bases; nucleotides not matched to a gene: 6. Looked up from germline, CDR1 is MDHEN and CDR2 is SYDVKM. CDR3 DNA sequence: TGTGCCAGCAGTATCGGGACAGGGGGCGCCGCCAACGTCCTGACTTTC. Encoded protein: CASSIGTGGAANVLTF.

V is TRBV27 and J is TRBJ2-5; a possible D gene is TRBD2 (7 bases). Germline-derived CDR1 and CDR2 are MNHEY and SMNVEV (reference sequence). CDR3 length: 16 amino acids. With 5 bases removed from V and 5 bases from J, the gap between germline ends came to 21 bases. CDR3 protein: CASSPPGGGAQETQYF. For the CDR3, the DNA is TGTGCCAGCAGTCCCCCCGGTGGGGGGGCACAGGAGACCCAGTACTTC.

CDR3: CASIKGSETEAFF. Written as DNA, the CDR3 is TGTGCCAGCATTAAAGGCTCGGAGACTGAAGCTTTCTTT. The rearrangement joins TRBV5-8 to TRBJ1-1; D unclear. This CDR3 contains 13 residues. In germline, CDR1 is SGHTS, CDR2 YDEGEE. Between the trimmed V and J ends, which lost 6 bases and 5 bases, there was a span of 14 bases.

The rearrangement joins TRBV28 to TRBJ2-2, with TRBD2 matching over 7 bases. Trimming removed 2 bases from V and 5 bases from J; junction bases left unmatched: 8. The CDR3 loop spans 16 amino acids. The germline V gene has CDR1 MDHEN and CDR2 SYDVKM. The DNA for the CDR3 is TGTGCCAGCAGTTTAAGTCCAGCGGGGCCTACCGGGGAGCTGTTTTTT. Translation gives CASSLSPAGPTGELFF.

The rearrangement joins TRBV3-1 to TRBJ2-7; D remains unclear. V was pared by 1 base and J by 6 bases, with 10 bases between. CDR3 size: 13 residues. Germline-derived CDR1 and CDR2 are LGHDT and YNNKEL (reference sequence). Written as DNA, the CDR3 is TGTGCCAGCAGCCAAGTTAAAAGCTCCGAGCAGTACTTC. This encodes CASSQVKSSEQYF.

The chain recombines TRBV7-2 with TRBJ2-1; TRBD1 or TRBD2 may be the D gene (7 bases each). V lost 2 bases and J lost 4, with 15 bases in between. Germline V CDR1 and CDR2: SGHTA, FQGNSA. The CDR3 has 16 residues. CDR3 sequence reads: CASSLSLQGGYNEQFF. The CDR3 nucleotides are TGTGCCAGCAGCTTATCGCTTCAGGGGGGGTACAATGAGCAGTTCTTC.

A remark on this clonotype: Sequence at one end of the junction differs from germline and may be a read error. V is TRBV4-2 and J is TRBJ2-7; D gene uncertain. CDR1 and CDR2 from the germline V gene are LGHNA and YNFKEQ. The CDR3 extends over 14 amino acids. The DNA for the CDR3 is TGTGCCAGCAGCCAAGAACGGGCCGCGGCGGAGCCGTACTTC. Protein: CASSQERAAAEPYF.

The chain combines TRBV2 with TRBJ1-4, with D perhaps TRBD1 (5 bases). The CDR3 spans 12 residues. In germline, CDR1 is SNHLY, CDR2 FYNNEI. Trimming took 4 bases from V and 9 from J, leaving 9 bases between them. The CDR3 loop reads CASSGGSKKLFF. The DNA of the CDR3 is TGTGCCAGCAGTGGGGGCAGTAAAAAACTGTTTTTT.

This clonotype was seen only a few times. The chain is built from TRBV5-1 and TRBJ2-3; TRBD2 matches at 9 bases. This CDR3 is built from 16 residues. CDR1 SGHRS and CDR2 YFSETQ come from the germline V gene. The V gene end was trimmed by 0 bases and the J gene end by 4 bases; junction bases not matched to a gene: 6. The CDR3 DNA reads as TGCGCCAGCAGCTTGGGCTGGACTAGCGCGGCAGATACGCAGTATTTT. It translates to CASSLGWTSAADTQYF. The complete variable domain, with remaining parts taken from reference TRBV5-1 and TRBJ2-3, reads KAGVTQTPRYLIKTRGQQVTLSCSPISGHRSVSWYQQTPGQGLQFLFEYFSETQRNKGNFPGRFSGRQFSNSRSEMNVSTLELGDSALYLCASSLGWTSAADTQYFGPGTRLTVL.

V is TRBV6-2 or TRBV6-3 and J is TRBJ2-3; D might be TRBD1 (6 bases). Germline V gene sequence: CDR1 MNHEY, CDR2 SVGEGT. CDR3 size: 15 residues. The V end was cut by 5 bases, the J end by 2 bases, with 14 bases between. Written as DNA, the CDR3 is TGTGCCAGCAGTAACGCGGACAGAGCCACAGATACGCAGTATTTT. The encoded protein is CASSNADRATDTQYF.

This clonotype has more than one count but fewer than ten. The chain uses TRBV27 and TRBJ2-1; 8 bases agree with TRBD1. The germline CDR1 and CDR2 sequences are MNHEY and SMNVEV (reference sequence). CDR3 size: 14 residues. V was clipped by 4 bases and J by 3 bases; unmatched bases: 2. The CDR3 sequence: CASSYRGDYNEQFF. The CDR3 DNA reads as TGTGCCAGCAGTTACAGGGGGGACTACAATGAGCAGTTCTTC.

The chain joins TRBV9 to TRBJ1-1; no clear D. Germline V gene data show CDR1 as SGDLS and CDR2 as YYNGEE. Trimming left V 0 bases short and J 4 bases short, with 10 bases between. This CDR3 has 14 amino acids. CDR3 in amino acids: CASSVGSDGTEAFF. In DNA, the CDR3 is TGTGCCAGCAGCGTAGGCTCGGACGGCACTGAAGCTTTCTTT.

In its sample, this clonotype was seen once. This chain connects TRBV5-1 to TRBJ2-1; 8 bases fit TRBD1. After removal of 1 base from V and 7 bases from J, the junction contained 10 bases not matched to a gene. CDR1 and CDR2 from the germline V gene are SGHRS and YFSETQ. CDR3 length: 16 amino acids. CDR3 in amino acids: CASSLSRTGMRNEQFF. The CDR3 DNA sequence: TGCGCCAGCAGCTTGTCTAGGACAGGGATGAGGAATGAGCAGTTCTTC. Complete variable domain (other parts from reference TRBV5-1 and TRBJ2-1): KAGVTQTPRYLIKTRGQQVTLSCSPISGHRSVSWYQQTPGQGLQFLFEYFSETQRNKGNFPGRFSGRQFSNSRSEMNVSTLELGDSALYLCASSLSRTGMRNEQFFGPGTRLTVL.